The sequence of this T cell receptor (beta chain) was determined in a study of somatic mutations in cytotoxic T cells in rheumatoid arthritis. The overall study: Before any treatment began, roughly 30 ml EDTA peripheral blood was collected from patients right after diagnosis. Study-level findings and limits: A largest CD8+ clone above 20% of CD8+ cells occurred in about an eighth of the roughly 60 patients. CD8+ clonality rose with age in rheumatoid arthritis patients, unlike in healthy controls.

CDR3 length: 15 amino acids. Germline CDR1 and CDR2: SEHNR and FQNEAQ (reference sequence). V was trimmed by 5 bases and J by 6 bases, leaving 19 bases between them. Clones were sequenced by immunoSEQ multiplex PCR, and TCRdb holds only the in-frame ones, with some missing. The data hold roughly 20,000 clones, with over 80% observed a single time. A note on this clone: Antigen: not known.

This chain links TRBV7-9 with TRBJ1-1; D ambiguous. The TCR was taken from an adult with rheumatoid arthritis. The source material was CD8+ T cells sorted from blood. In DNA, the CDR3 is TGTGCCAGCAGCCACCCCCCCGGTGGAAGCTCTGAAGCTTTCTTT. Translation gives CASSHPPGGSSEAFF.